Listed here are 32 T cell receptor beta chains from one sample, sequenced in a study of neurological immune-mediated disorders. TCRdb processed the 5' RACE reads anew with MiXCR; each CDR3 protein has one entry. The sample holds tens of thousands of distinct CDR3 sequences, 10% seen once. The specimen was PBMCs. The origin of the receptors is a middle-aged man in good health.

This clonotype was recorded many times. V is TRBV15 and J is TRBJ2-5, with TRBD1 matching 11 bases. V gave up 3 bases and J gave up 5 bases; unmatched junction bases: 2. CDR3 length: 14 residues. Germline V CDR1 and CDR2: LNHNV, YYDKDF (reference sequence). The CDR3 DNA follows: TGTGCCACCAGCAGCGGACAGGGGGCCGAGACCCAGTACTTC. Translating it yields CATSSGQGAETQYF.

At least ten counts were recorded for this clonotype. V is TRBV7-6 and J is TRBJ2-1, with D possibly TRBD1 on 6 matching bases. With 5 bases removed from V and 13 bases from J, the gap between germline ends came to 15 bases. The CDR3 runs to 12 residues. Germline V gene lookup returns CDR1 SGHVS and CDR2 FNYEAQ. CDR3 region: CASSQITQGQFF. In nucleotides, the CDR3 is TGTGCCAGCAGCCAGATTACACAGGGTCAGTTCTTC.

The V gene is TRBV29-1, the J gene TRBJ2-5, with D possibly matching TRBD1 (6 bases). This CDR3 contains 13 residues. V was pared by 8 bases and J by 3 bases, with 16 bases between. CDR1 is SQVTM, CDR2 ANQGSEA, per germline. CDR3 region: CSTYQGIEETQYF. The CDR3, as DNA: TGCAGCACCTACCAGGGGATAGAAGAGACCCAGTACTTC.

This clonotype was seen ten or more times. The chain is built from TRBV11-2 and TRBJ1-6; D is unresolved. The length of the CDR3 is 15 residues. V was cut by 0 bases and J by 7 bases, with 10 bases left in between. CDR1 SGHAT and CDR2 FQNNGV come from the germline V gene. As DNA, the CDR3 is TGTGCCAGCAGCTTAGATGGGGTTGAAAATTCACCCCTCCACTTT. Protein product: CASSLDGVENSPLHF.

This clonotype occurred many times. The rearrangement links TRBV24-1 to TRBJ1-2, with a weak D call TRBD1 (5 bases). There are 14 residues in the CDR3. The germline CDR1 and CDR2 sequences are KGHDR and SFDVKD. Trimming pared 5 bases from V and 4 bases from J, leaving 13 bases between. As DNA, the CDR3 is TGTGCCACCAGTGTAGTCAGGGCCGGCTATGGCTACACCTTC. It translates to CATSVVRAGYGYTF.

This clonotype was seen at least ten times. This rearrangement joins TRBV6-5 to TRBJ2-1; 8 bases fit TRBD2. The CDR3 sequence is 14 residues long. Germline V gives CDR1 MNHEY, CDR2 SVGAGI. J lost 9 bases, V lost 6 bases, and 10 bases had no gene match. The CDR3 loop is CASSAPGGQGEQFF. As DNA, the CDR3 is TGTGCCAGCAGCGCCCCGGGGGGGCAGGGTGAGCAGTTCTTC.

In this sample, this clonotype turned up many times. The V and J genes are TRBV6-5 and TRBJ1-1; 7 nucleotides line up with TRBD1. Germline V CDR1 and CDR2: MNHEY, SVGAGI. The CDR3 runs to 15 residues. Unmatched junction bases numbered 6, after V lost 0 bases and J lost 5 bases. CDR3 DNA: TGTGCCAGCAGTTACTCACCAGGGGGAAGGACTGAAGCTTTCTTT. Translating it yields CASSYSPGGRTEAFF.

Of note for this clonotype: A much larger clone differs from this one at a single base, so this may be a read error. V is TRBV6-5 and J is TRBJ2-7; TRBD1 matches 7 bases. Germline CDR1 and CDR2: MNHEY and SVGAGI. The CDR3 length is 13 residues. V gave up 8 bases and J gave up 4 bases; unmatched junction bases: 8. The CDR3 region is CASSGQWAYEQYF. The DNA of the CDR3 is TGTGCCAGCTCGGGACAGTGGGCTTACGAGCAGTACTTC.

This clonotype has at least ten counts. V and J are TRBV6-5 and TRBJ1-6; 8 bases fit TRBD1. Germline-derived CDR1 and CDR2 are MNHEY and SVGAGI. The CDR3 extends over 15 amino acids. Trimming took 7 bases from V and 7 from J; bases not matched to a gene: 9. CDR3: CASTESAGGNSPLHF. The CDR3 DNA follows: TGTGCCAGCACCGAGAGCGCAGGGGGCAATTCACCCCTCCACTTT.

V gene TRBV9 combines with J gene TRBJ2-1; the D gene is possibly TRBD2 (5 bases). The CDR3 spans 15 residues. Trimming pared 2 bases from V and 8 bases from J, leaving 17 bases between. Germline V lookup: CDR1 SGDLS, CDR2 YYNGEE. The CDR3 loop is CASSVLDGERYEQFF. Here the CDR3 DNA reads TGTGCCAGCAGCGTTTTGGACGGGGAAAGATATGAGCAGTTCTTC.

The sample holds a few counts of this clonotype. The chain carries TRBV20-1 and TRBJ2-5; TRBD1 matches at 7 bases. This CDR3 has 12 amino acids. Unmatched junction bases numbered 6, after V lost 6 bases and J lost 5 bases. CDR1 and CDR2 from the germline V gene are DFQATT and SNEGSKA (reference sequence). The CDR3 bases are TGCAGTGCCTTTGACAGGGAGGAGACCCAGTACTTC. Residues: CSAFDREETQYF.

This clonotype has ten or more counts. Written as DNA, the CDR3 is TGTGCCAGCAGCACCAAGGGACTAGCGGGGGGTATCTACAATGAGCAGTTCTTC. It translates to CASSTKGLAGGIYNEQFF. The V call is TRBV7-9, the J call TRBJ2-1, with 15 nucleotides matching TRBD2. Germline lookup yields CDR1 SEHNR and CDR2 FQNEAQ (reference sequence). The CDR3 loop spans 18 amino acids. Trimming cost V 5 bases and J 3 bases; bases outside gene matches: 8.

There are a few counts of this clonotype. The chain carries TRBV3-1 and TRBJ2-1, with D perhaps matching TRBD2 (5 bases). Germline V gives CDR1 LGHDT, CDR2 YNNKEL (reference sequence). The CDR3 loop spans 14 amino acids. Trimming removed 3 bases from V and 6 bases from J, with 12 bases in between. CDR3 DNA: TGTGCCAGCAGCCAGACGGGAAGGTCCAATGAGCAGTTCTTC. Translating it yields CASSQTGRSNEQFF.

This clonotype has at least ten counts. The genes are TRBV20-1 and TRBJ2-1; maybe TRBD2 (6 bases). V lost 4 bases, J lost 8 bases, and 15 bases lay in between. Germline values: CDR1 DFQATT, CDR2 SNEGSKA (reference sequence). The CDR3 length is 13 residues. CDR3 DNA sequence: TGCAGTGCTATCCGACTAGTCAGGGATGAGCAGTTCTTC. As protein: CSAIRLVRDEQFF.

This clonotype was picked up many times. This sequence joins TRBV15 and TRBJ2-5, with TRBD1 identical over 7 bases. J gave up 2 bases and V 1 base, and 4 bases lay outside the gene matches. This CDR3 comprises 15 residues. The germline gives CDR1 LNHNV, CDR2 YYDKDF (reference sequence). The CDR3 sequence is CATSRGEQGQETQYF. CDR3 in DNA: TGTGCCACCAGCAGAGGCGAACAGGGGCAAGAGACCCAGTACTTC.

This clonotype was seen at least ten times. This rearrangement joins TRBV5-1 to TRBJ1-2; D is possibly TRBD1 (5 bases). There are 14 residues in the CDR3. Trimming left V 4 bases short and J 4 bases short, with 14 bases between. CDR1 and CDR2 (germline): SGHRS, YFSETQ. The CDR3: CASSLGTFIYGYTF. For the CDR3, the DNA is TGCGCCAGCAGCCTAGGGACCTTTATCTATGGCTACACCTTC.

This clonotype was picked up many times. This rearrangement joins TRBV5-1 to TRBJ1-2, with 7 nucleotides matching TRBD1. J was trimmed by 6 bases and V by 2 bases; bases with no gene match: 4. This CDR3 region has 13 residues. The germline V gene has CDR1 SGHRS and CDR2 YFSETQ. This CDR3 is CASSLQGKDGYTF. DNA of the CDR3: TGCGCCAGCAGCTTACAGGGGAAGGATGGCTACACCTTC.

This clonotype was counted at least ten times. V is TRBV10-3 and J is TRBJ2-3, with TRBD2 as a possible D gene (5 bases). The CDR3 contains 12 residues. Germline V CDR1 and CDR2: ENHRY, SYGVKD. V lost 8 bases and J lost 9, with 15 bases in between. As DNA, the CDR3 is TGTGCCATCGAGGACTCCCAGGAGACGCAGTATTTT. It specifies CAIEDSQETQYF.

This clonotype was counted many times. This chain connects TRBV7-8 to TRBJ2-5, with D possibly matching TRBD1 (6 bases). V gave up 0 bases and J gave up 0 bases, with 8 bases separating them. CDR1 and CDR2 from the germline V gene are SGHVS and FQNEAQ. There are 15 residues in the CDR3. The CDR3 DNA reads TGTGCCAGCAGCTTAGCGGGGGCGTACCAAGAGACCCAGTACTTC. This gives the protein CASSLAGAYQETQYF.

This clonotype was recorded at least ten times. The rearrangement links TRBV7-9 to TRBJ1-3; D is ambiguous. The germline V gene encodes CDR1 SEHNR and CDR2 FQNEAQ (reference sequence). CDR3 length: 16 amino acids. V dropped 7 bases and J dropped 0 bases, with 16 bases sitting between them. CDR3 amino acids: CASTYTDWYSGNTIYF. The CDR3 nucleotides read TGTGCCAGCACCTATACGGACTGGTACTCTGGAAACACCATATATTTT.

This clonotype has ten or more counts. V is TRBV5-1 and J is TRBJ1-1; TRBD1 might be the D (5 bases). CDR3 length: 13 residues. Germline CDR1 is SGHRS and CDR2 is YFSETQ. The germline V and J ends were trimmed by 3 bases and 8 bases, with 14 bases remaining between them. The chain's CDR3 is CASSWTTKGEAFF. The CDR3 DNA follows: TGCGCCAGCAGCTGGACAACTAAAGGGGAAGCTTTCTTT.

The chain carries TRBV6-1 and TRBJ1-2; 10 nucleotides line up with TRBD1. There are 14 residues in the CDR3. Unmatched junction bases numbered 9, after V lost 10 bases and J lost 4 bases. Germline-derived CDR1 and CDR2 are MNHNS and SASEGT. As DNA, the CDR3 is TGTGCCACGACAGGGGGCTCTCATAGCTATGGCTACACCTTC. Its translation is CATTGGSHSYGYTF.

The chain employs TRBV12-3 or TRBV12-4 and TRBJ1-4; 9 nucleotides line up with TRBD1. V lost 0 bases and J lost 10; bases outside the gene matches: 9. The CDR3 runs to 16 residues. The CDR3 nucleotides are TGTGCCAGCAGTTTAGCGTACGGGACAGGGTTGGTAAAACTGTTTTTT. This codes for CASSLAYGTGLVKLFF.

This clonotype occurred many times. The chain is built from TRBV28 and TRBJ2-7; D possibly matches TRBD1 or TRBD2 (5 bases each). Looked up from germline, CDR1 is MDHEN and CDR2 is SYDVKM. CDR3 length: 13 residues. With 7 bases removed from V and 0 bases from J, the gap between germline ends came to 10 bases. The CDR3 DNA sequence: TGTGCCAGCACCTGGGACGGCTCCTACGAGCAGTACTTC. Translation gives CASTWDGSYEQYF.

This clonotype was detected ten times or more. The DNA of the CDR3 is TGCAGCGCTGGACAGTCACCCACCGGGGAGCTGTTTTTT. Translated, it gives CSAGQSPTGELFF. V gene TRBV29-1 combines with J gene TRBJ2-2, with D perhaps matching TRBD1 (6 bases). The germline V and J ends were trimmed by 7 bases and 4 bases, with 13 bases remaining between them. CDR3 size: 13 residues. In germline, CDR1 is SQVTM, CDR2 ANQGSEA.

This clonotype was detected many times. The rearrangement uses TRBV7-6 and TRBJ2-6, with D perhaps TRBD2 (5 bases). The CDR3 is 16 residues long. V dropped 7 bases and J dropped 3 bases, with 16 bases sitting between them. CDR1 and CDR2 (germline): SGHVS, FNYEAQ. The CDR3 sequence is CASTPLVGSGANVLTF. The CDR3, as DNA: TGTGCCAGCACCCCATTAGTGGGGAGTGGGGCCAACGTCCTGACTTTC.

Note on this clonotype: One junction end does not reproduce the germline sequence, and a read error may be involved. The V gene is TRBV7-2, the J gene TRBJ1-1, with D maybe TRBD1 (6 bases). This CDR3 is 13 amino acids long. Germline V gene lookup returns CDR1 SGHTA and CDR2 FQGNSA. CDR3 nucleotides: TGTGTCAGCCAACAGGGACCGAACACTGAAGCTTTCTTT. This gives the protein CVSQQGPNTEAFF.

This clonotype was counted ten times or more. The chain is built from TRBV5-6 and TRBJ2-7; TRBD1 agrees at 9 bases. CDR1 and CDR2 (germline): SGHDT, YYEEEE. The junction had 8 bases not matched to a gene; V was cut back by 1 base and J by 3 bases. The CDR3 is made up of 16 amino acids. CDR3 sequence: CASSLLTQGAYYEQYF. The CDR3 region has the DNA TGTGCCAGCAGCTTGTTAACACAGGGGGCCTACTACGAGCAGTACTTC.

About this clonotype: A clone one base away is much larger, so this may be a read error. The J gene is TRBJ2-7, the V gene TRBV6-1, with 9 bases aligning to TRBD1. The ends lost 3 bases at V and 6 bases at J; junction bases unmatched: 3. This CDR3 is built from 13 residues. Germline CDR1 reads MNHNS; CDR2 reads SASEGT. In DNA, the CDR3 is TGTGCCAGCAGTGATCACAGGGGGCTCGAGCAGTACTTC. Protein sequence: CASSDHRGLEQYF.

This clonotype was seen many times. This rearrangement joins TRBV14 to TRBJ2-3; D is unresolved. This CDR3 has 13 amino acids. V was trimmed by 2 bases and J by 5 bases, leaving 8 bases between them. Germline CDR1 is SGHDN and CDR2 is FVKESK. DNA for the CDR3: TGTGCCAGCAGCCAATTCCCTGAAGATACGCAGTATTTT. As protein: CASSQFPEDTQYF. The full variable domain, with the rest looked up from reference TRBV14 and TRBJ2-3, is EAGVTQFPSHSVIEKGQTVTLRCDPISGHDNLYWYRRVMGKEIKFLLHFVKESKQDESGMPNNRFLAERTGGTYSTLKVQPAELEDSGVYFCASSQFPEDTQYFGPGTRLTVL.

This clonotype was found many times. The rearrangement joins TRBV7-3 to TRBJ2-3, with D tentatively TRBD1 (5 bases). V lost 1 base and J 1 base, leaving 12 bases between the germline ends. Germline V CDR1 and CDR2: SGHTA, FQGTGA. This CDR3 has 16 residues. CDR3 DNA sequence: TGTGCCAGCAGCTTAATGCAGGGCCGGGGCACAGATACGCAGTATTTT. Amino acids: CASSLMQGRGTDTQYF.

This clonotype was seen ten or more times. The genes are TRBV10-1 and TRBJ2-7, with unresolved D. Germline V gene data show CDR1 as WNHNN and CDR2 as SYGVQD (reference sequence). Trimming took 6 bases from V and 6 from J, leaving 3 bases between them. The CDR3 has 9 amino acids. This CDR3 is CASRPEQYF. The DNA of the CDR3 is TGCGCCAGCAGACCCGAGCAGTACTTC.